This T cell receptor (beta chain) is drawn from a study of T cells in Graves' hyperthyroidism and ophthalmopathy (dated by TCRdb to the late 2010s). General notes on the study: Peripheral blood was sampled at the time of initial diagnosis, prior to any treatment. Prospective prediction of ophthalmopathy was tested in an independent validation cohort of approximately 19 hyperthyroidism patients and some 17 patients who later progressed to ophthalmopathy. The paper describes TCR Vbeta CDR3 sequencing of fewer than 150 peripheral blood samples, made up of some 40 ophthalmopathy patients, over 70 hyperthyroidism patients and about 17 progressor patients. The 90 or so discovery patients were randomly split 7:3 into training and test sets. The study also compared thyroid tissue and blood T-cell repertoires from five or six Graves' hyperthyroidism patients. A discovery cohort of fewer than 110 patients, 43 with Graves' ophthalmopathy and approximately 55 with stable Graves' hyperthyroidism, was used to find distinguishing TCR V-J signatures. Following sampling, methimazole starting at 30 mg daily was given to hyperthyroidism patients, and high-dose intravenous methylprednisolone was given to ophthalmopathy patients. The research as a whole found: No statistical method was used to fix the sample size in advance, and group allocation was not hidden from the investigators. In validation, the model predicted progression to ophthalmopathy with approximately 69% sensitivity and 72% to 75% specificity, a median of around 6.6 months before onset. Most expanded thyroid clonotypes (frequency above 0.001) were also detected in blood, a finding suggesting that blood repertoires may reflect thyroid immune responses. A 13 V-J signature model separated ophthalmopathy from stable hyperthyroidism, with around 91% sensitivity and approximately 81% specificity in cross-validation and 80%/75% in testing.

TCR beta CDR3 regions were amplified from RNA transcripts. The first round of RT-PCR for the TCR CDR3 was performed with the HTBI primer set and the Qiagen OneStep RT-PCR kit. A second multiplex PCR round built the libraries, followed by size selection and purification. Sequencing of the libraries was done on an Illumina HiSeq2000 using paired-end 100 bp reads. Concerning the study's data processing: Raw data were processed with SOAPnuke, discarding reads with adapters, uncalled bases, mean Phred below 15, or no exact constant-primer or identifier match. High-quality paired reads were merged using COPE v1.2.5, and each unique nucleotide sequence was defined as a clonotype. MiTCR v1.1 was used to align clonotypes to the IMGT TRBV, TRBD and TRBJ reference segments. Analysis was restricted to V-J combinations with a frequency above 0.0001, which covered approximately 99% of repertoires. The TCS score was defined as the ratio of F50 (clonal expansion) to E x V (chaos), calculated using BLOSUM62-based TCRdist between CDR3 peptides within each V-J. Welch's t-statistics and random forest reduced 500 to 650 V-J features to roughly 13, which were used in a naive Bayes classifier (R e1071). The Morisita-Horn index was used to measure how similar the thyroid and blood repertoires were. Using fastp trimming at Q25 and MiXCR clonotype assembly, TCRdb reanalyzed the public sequencing data and kept in-frame beta chains. A single entry per CDR3 protein holds the most common genes and DNA from its merged rows. The authors' filters were not applied to this entry. The sample table shows 750,000 to 900,000 distinct CDR3 sequences, and 38% are seen once. Of the sample, about 8.9% falls within the top ten clones.

This clonotype has at least ten counts. Its specific antigen is unknown. Base qualities are not recorded, but no much larger clone differs from it by a single base. Stable Graves' hyperthyroidism was defined as no progression to ophthalmopathy during 18 months of follow-up. Hyperthyroidism patients were newly diagnosed, had a disease duration of under 2 months, and were aged 18 to 65 years. Patients with uncontrolled infections, other autoimmune diseases, pregnancy or lactation were excluded. Diagnoses were based on clinical symptoms, serum thyroxine and TRAb, thyroid ultrasound and orbital computed tomography. PBMCs were separated from roughly 9.6 ml of fresh peripheral blood using Ficoll-Paque density gradient centrifugation. Trizol reagent was used to extract total RNA, and RNA quality was then checked on an Agilent 2100 Bioanalyzer. Inclusive of the bounding cysteine and phenylalanine, the CDR3 is 13 residues long. The sequence is cut down to CDR3 DNA, 39 bases in frame from base 1. In the germline V gene, CDR1 corresponds to WSHSY and CDR2 to SAAADI. Between the V and J ends, shortened by 4 bases and 4 bases respectively, the junction contains 8 bases.

This clonotype originated in a man aged 18-30 years with Graves' hyperthyroidism. The specimen sequenced was blood. The chain couples TRBV10-2 to TRBJ1-5; confidence is insufficient to name the D gene. Here the CDR3 is given as CASSVRQNQPQHF. The DNA sequence reads TGCGCCAGCAGTGTTAGGCAAAATCAGCCCCAGCATTTT.